This section outlines one T cell receptor (beta chain) sequence together with its context. The CDR3 is 14 residues long. Germline V gene sequence: CDR1 ENHRY, CDR2 SYGVKD. V was pared by 10 bases and J by 4 bases, with 9 bases of the junction left unmatched. These data belong to a study of blood T cell repertoires in COVID-19. Some clones are missing from TCRdb's copy, which holds only in-frame ones; the method was immunoSEQ multiplex PCR. The sample holds just over 250,000 clones, approximately 89% seen once. The V call is TRBV10-3, the J call TRBJ2-7; TRBD1 agrees at 11 bases. The sequenced sample was peripheral blood. The TCR sequence derives from a woman between 50 and 59 years old with acute or convalescent COVID-19. CDR3 in DNA: TGTGCCACGGAACCGGGACAGGGGGTGTACGAGCAGTACTTC. Its protein is CATEPGQGVYEQYF.